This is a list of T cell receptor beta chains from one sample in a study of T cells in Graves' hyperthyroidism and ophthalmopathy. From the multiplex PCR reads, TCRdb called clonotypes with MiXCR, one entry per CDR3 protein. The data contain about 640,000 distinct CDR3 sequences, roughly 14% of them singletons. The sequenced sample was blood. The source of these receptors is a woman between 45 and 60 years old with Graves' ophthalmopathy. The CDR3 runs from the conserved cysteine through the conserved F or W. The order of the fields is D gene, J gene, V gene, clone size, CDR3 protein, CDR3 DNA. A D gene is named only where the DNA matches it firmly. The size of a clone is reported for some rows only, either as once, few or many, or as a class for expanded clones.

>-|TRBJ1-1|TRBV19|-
CASGILNEAFF
TGTGCCAGTGGGATTTTGAATGAAGCTTTCTTT
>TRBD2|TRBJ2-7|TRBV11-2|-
CASSLYGAGDFYEQYF
TGTGCCAGCAGCTTATACGGCGCGGGAGATTTTTACGAGCAGTACTTC
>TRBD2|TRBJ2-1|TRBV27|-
CASSSRASGYNEQFF
TGTGCCAGCAGTTCCCGGGCTAGCGGATACAATGAGCAGTTCTTC
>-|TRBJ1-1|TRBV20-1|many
CSARYITGKEEAFF
TGCAGTGCTAGATATATAACAGGGAAGGAGGAAGCTTTCTTT
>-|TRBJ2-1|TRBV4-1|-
CASSQVSRINEQFF
TGTGCCAGCAGCCAAGTCTCGCGGATTAATGAGCAGTTCTTC
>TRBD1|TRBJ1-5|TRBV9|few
CASSLQGTSQPQHF
TGTGCCAGCAGCTTACAGGGGACGAGCCAGCCCCAGCATTTT
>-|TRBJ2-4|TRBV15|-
CATSNRARQNIQYF
TGTGCCACCAGTAACCGCGCGAGGCAGAACATTCAGTACTTC
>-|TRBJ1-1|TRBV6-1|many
CASSRGGEAFF
TGTGCCAGCAGTAGGGGGGGTGAAGCTTTCTTT
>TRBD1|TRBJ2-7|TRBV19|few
CASSKGQSPGYEQYF
TGTGCCAGTAGTAAGGGACAGTCCCCAGGATACGAGCAGTACTTC
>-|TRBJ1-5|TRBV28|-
CASTKQGPNQPQHF
TGTGCCAGCACGAAACAGGGTCCCAATCAGCCCCAGCATTTT
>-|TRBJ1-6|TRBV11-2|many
CASSLVAENSPLHF
TGTGCCAGCAGCTTAGTGGCGGAGAATTCACCCCTCCACTTT
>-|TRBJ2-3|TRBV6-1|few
CASSDPGLPTDTQYF
TGTGCCAGCAGCGATCCGGGACTCCCCACAGATACGCAGTATTTT
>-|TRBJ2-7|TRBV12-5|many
CPRGGEQYF
TGTCCTAGAGGAGGGGAGCAGTACTTC
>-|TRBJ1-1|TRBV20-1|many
CSARRGGGEDTEAFF
TGCAGTGCTAGGAGGGGTGGGGGAGAAGACACTGAAGCTTTCTTT